These 9 T cell receptor beta chains came from one sample sequenced in a study of cytomegalovirus exposure and HLA in healthy donors. PCR used 60 Vbeta primers and 13 Jbeta primers. Assay: immunoSEQ multiplex PCR; the TCRdb copy retains only in-frame clones and omits some. The table has 90,000 to 120,000 clones, roughly 84% seen once. Sequencing was carried out using PBMCs. The receptors here all came from a woman aged 18-29 years in good health and CMV-seronegative.

With respect to this clone: A junction boundary mismatches the germline segment, possibly from a read error. The rearrangement joins TRBV7-9 to TRBJ2-7; D is ambiguous. The CDR3 consists of 11 residues. Germline V CDR1 and CDR2: SEHNR, FQNEAQ (reference sequence). The DNA for the CDR3 is TGTTCCAGCAGCTCCCGGGTCGAGCAGTACTTC. This translates into CSSSSRVEQYF. The variable domain in full, with the rest retrieved from reference TRBV7-9 and TRBJ2-7, is DTGVSQNPRHKITKRGQNVTFRCDPISEHNRLYWYRQTLGQGPEFLTYFQNEAQLEKSRLLSDRFSAERPKGSFSTLEIQRTEQGDSAMYLCSSSSRVEQYFGPGTRLTVT.

CDR3 sequence: CASRQQREQHGYTF. DNA of the CDR3: TGTGCCAGCAGACAACAGAGGGAACAACATGGCTACACCTTC. V and J are TRBV25-1 and TRBJ1-2; the D is unclear. Trimming shortened V by 6 bases and J by 6 bases, and 17 bases separated the two germline ends. Per germline, CDR1 MGHDK and CDR2 SYGVNS. This CDR3 has 14 residues.

The chain recombines TRBV15 with TRBJ2-1; 7 bases are a match to TRBD1. CDR1 is LNHNV and CDR2 is YYDKDF in the germline V gene (reference sequence). The CDR3 sequence is 14 residues long. V was clipped by 3 bases and J by 6 bases; unmatched bases: 5. The chain's CDR3 is CATSRADRFNEQFF. The CDR3 DNA reads TGTGCCACCAGCAGGGCGGACAGGTTCAATGAGCAGTTCTTC.

This rearrangement joins TRBV28 to TRBJ2-1; D is unresolved. The germline gives CDR1 MDHEN, CDR2 SYDVKM. V dropped 7 bases and J dropped 7 bases, with 20 bases sitting between them. The length of the CDR3 is 15 residues. DNA of the CDR3: TGTGCCAGCACTCCTCCTACCCCATCCCTTAATGAGCAGTTCTTC. Protein sequence: CASTPPTPSLNEQFF.

The V and J genes are TRBV6-1 and TRBJ2-3; TRBD2 matches at 10 bases. Trimming cost V 5 bases and J 0 bases; bases outside gene matches: 2. CDR3 size: 15 residues. The germline CDR1 and CDR2 sequences are MNHNS and SASEGT. The CDR3 sequence: CASSSLAGSTDTQYF. The CDR3 DNA sequence: TGTGCCAGCAGTTCACTAGCGGGAAGCACAGATACGCAGTATTTT.

The chain employs TRBV6-1 and TRBJ2-5; D is ambiguous. This CDR3 is 13 amino acids long. Trimming shortened V by 3 bases and J by 7 bases, and 12 bases separated the two germline ends. Germline loops: CDR1 MNHNS, CDR2 SASEGT. The chain's CDR3 is CASSDLLIGTQYF. The CDR3 region has the DNA TGTGCCAGCAGTGATCTCCTAATTGGGACCCAGTACTTC.

This chain connects TRBV9 to TRBJ2-5, with 11 bases fitting TRBD2. The V gene's germline CDR1 is SGDLS and CDR2 YYNGEE. This CDR3 is built from 17 residues. Trimming at V came to 0 bases and at J to 1 base, leaving 5 bases not matched to a gene. CDR3 sequence (DNA): TGTGCCAGCAGCGTAGGTCCTAGCGGGGGGTCCCAAGAGACCCAGTACTTC. The encoded protein is CASSVGPSGGSQETQYF.

This chain joins TRBV18 and TRBJ1-2, with TRBD1 matching over 10 bases. CDR3 length: 15 residues. CDR1 is KGHSH and CDR2 is LQKENI in the germline V gene. The junction had 1 base not matched to a gene; V was cut back by 3 bases and J by 0 bases. CDR3 sequence: CASSPGTGANYGYTF. DNA for the CDR3: TGTGCCAGCTCACCGGGGACAGGGGCTAACTATGGCTACACCTTC.

This rearrangement joins TRBV30 to TRBJ1-6, with 7 bases that match TRBD1. Looked up from germline, CDR1 is GTSNPN and CDR2 is SVGIG (reference sequence). Trimming removed 5 bases from V and 5 bases from J; junction bases left unmatched: 12. The CDR3 extends over 16 amino acids. CDR3 sequence: CAWELQGTVNNSPLHF. DNA for the CDR3: TGTGCCTGGGAACTACAGGGGACGGTCAATAATTCACCCCTCCACTTT.